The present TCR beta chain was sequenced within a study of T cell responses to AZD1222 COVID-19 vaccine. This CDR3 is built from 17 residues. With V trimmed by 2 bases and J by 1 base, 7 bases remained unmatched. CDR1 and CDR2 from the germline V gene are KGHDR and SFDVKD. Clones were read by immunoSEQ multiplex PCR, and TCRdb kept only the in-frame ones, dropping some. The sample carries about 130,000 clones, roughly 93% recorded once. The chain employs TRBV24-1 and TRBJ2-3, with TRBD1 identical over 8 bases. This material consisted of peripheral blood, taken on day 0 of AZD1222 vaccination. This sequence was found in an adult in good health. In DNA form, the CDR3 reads TGTGCCACCAGTGATTCGACAGGGGTGAGTGGCACAGATACGCAGTATTTT. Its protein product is CATSDSTGVSGTDTQYF.